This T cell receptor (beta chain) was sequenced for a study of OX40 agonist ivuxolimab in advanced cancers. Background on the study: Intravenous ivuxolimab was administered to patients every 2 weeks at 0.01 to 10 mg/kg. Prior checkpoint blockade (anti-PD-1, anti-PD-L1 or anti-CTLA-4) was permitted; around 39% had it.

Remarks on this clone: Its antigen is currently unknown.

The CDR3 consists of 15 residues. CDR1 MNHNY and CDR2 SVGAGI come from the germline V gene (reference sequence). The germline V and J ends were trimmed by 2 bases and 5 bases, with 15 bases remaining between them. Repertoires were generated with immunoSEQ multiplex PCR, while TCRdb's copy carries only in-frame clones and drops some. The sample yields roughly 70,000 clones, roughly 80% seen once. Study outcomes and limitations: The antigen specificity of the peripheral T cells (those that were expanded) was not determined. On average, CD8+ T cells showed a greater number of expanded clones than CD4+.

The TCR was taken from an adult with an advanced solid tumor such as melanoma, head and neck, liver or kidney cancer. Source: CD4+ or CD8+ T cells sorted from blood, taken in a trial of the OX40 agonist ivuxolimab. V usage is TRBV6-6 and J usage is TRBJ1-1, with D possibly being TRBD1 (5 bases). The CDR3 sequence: CASSYLGRGGTEAFF. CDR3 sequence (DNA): TGTGCCAGCAGTTACCTCGGACGGGGGGGAACTGAAGCTTTCTTT.